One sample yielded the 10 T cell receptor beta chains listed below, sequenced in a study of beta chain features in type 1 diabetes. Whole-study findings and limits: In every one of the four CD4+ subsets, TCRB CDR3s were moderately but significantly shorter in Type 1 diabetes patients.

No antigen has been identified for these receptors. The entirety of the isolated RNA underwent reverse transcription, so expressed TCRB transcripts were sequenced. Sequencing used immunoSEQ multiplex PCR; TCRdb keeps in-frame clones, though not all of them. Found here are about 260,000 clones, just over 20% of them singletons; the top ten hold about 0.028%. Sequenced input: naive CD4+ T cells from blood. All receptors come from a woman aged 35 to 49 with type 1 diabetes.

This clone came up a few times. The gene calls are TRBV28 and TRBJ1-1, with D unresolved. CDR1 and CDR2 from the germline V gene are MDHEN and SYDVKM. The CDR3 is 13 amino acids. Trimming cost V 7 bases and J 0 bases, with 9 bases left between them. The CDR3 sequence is CASNPPMNTEAFF. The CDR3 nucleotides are TGTGCCAGCAACCCACCTATGAACACTGAAGCTTTCTTT.

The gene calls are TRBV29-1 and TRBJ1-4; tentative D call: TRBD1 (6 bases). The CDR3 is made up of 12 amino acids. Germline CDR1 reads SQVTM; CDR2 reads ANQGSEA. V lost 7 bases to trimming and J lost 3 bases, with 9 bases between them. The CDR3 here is CSARTANEKLFF. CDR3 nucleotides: TGCAGCGCCCGGACAGCTAATGAAAAACTGTTTTTT.

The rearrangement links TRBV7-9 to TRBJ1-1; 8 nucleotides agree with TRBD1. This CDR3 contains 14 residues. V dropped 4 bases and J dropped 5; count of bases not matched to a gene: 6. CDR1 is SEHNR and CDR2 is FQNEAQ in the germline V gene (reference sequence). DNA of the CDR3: TGTGCCAGCAGCTCCAGGGGGCGTGAGACTGAAGCTTTCTTT. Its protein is CASSSRGRETEAFF.

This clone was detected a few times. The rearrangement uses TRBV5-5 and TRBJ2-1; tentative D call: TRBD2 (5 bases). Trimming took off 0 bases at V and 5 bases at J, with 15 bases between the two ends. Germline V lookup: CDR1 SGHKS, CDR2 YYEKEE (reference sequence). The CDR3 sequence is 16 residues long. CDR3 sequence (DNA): TGTGCCAGCAGCTTGGAACCTAGGACTCAGGACAATGAGCAGTTCTTC. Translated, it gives CASSLEPRTQDNEQFF. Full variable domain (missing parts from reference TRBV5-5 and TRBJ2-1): DAGVTQSPTHLIKTRGQQVTLRCSPISGHKSVSWYQQVLGQGPQFIFQYYEKEERGRGNFPDRFSARQFPNYSSELNVNALLLGDSALYLCASSLEPRTQDNEQFFGPGTRLTVL.

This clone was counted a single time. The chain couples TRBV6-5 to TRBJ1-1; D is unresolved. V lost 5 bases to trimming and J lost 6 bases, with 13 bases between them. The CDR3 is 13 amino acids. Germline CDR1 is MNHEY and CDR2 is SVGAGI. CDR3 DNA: TGTGCCAGCAGTCCCCGGCGGGGATCTGAAGCTTTCTTT. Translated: CASSPRRGSEAFF.

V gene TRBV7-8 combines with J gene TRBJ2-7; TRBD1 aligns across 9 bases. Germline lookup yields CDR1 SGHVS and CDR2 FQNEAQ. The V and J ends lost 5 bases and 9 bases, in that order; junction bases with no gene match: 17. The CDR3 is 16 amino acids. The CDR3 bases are TGTGCCAGCAGCCCTACTTCCGGGACAGGGCATGTGGGGCAGTACTTC. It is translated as CASSPTSGTGHVGQYF.

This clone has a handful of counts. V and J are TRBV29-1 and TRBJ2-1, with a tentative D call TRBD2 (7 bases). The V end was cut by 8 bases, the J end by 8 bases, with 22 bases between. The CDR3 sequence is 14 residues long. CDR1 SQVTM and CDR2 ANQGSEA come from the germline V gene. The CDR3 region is CSLASGGGSYEQFF. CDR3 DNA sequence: TGCAGCTTAGCCTCGGGGGGCGGGAGTTATGAGCAGTTCTTC.

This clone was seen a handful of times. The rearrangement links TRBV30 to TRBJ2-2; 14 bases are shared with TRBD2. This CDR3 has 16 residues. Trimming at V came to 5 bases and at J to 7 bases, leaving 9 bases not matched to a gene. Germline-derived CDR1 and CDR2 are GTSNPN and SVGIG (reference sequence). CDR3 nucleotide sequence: TGTGCCTGGGGACTAGCGGGAGGCCGAGCCATCGGGGAGCTGTTTTTT. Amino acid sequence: CAWGLAGGRAIGELFF.

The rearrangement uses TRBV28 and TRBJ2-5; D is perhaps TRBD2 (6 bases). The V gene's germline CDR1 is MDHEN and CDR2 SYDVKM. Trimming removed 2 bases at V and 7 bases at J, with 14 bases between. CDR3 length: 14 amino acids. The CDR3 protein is CASSLARLVGTQYF. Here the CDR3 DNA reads TGTGCCAGCAGTTTAGCCCGACTAGTGGGGACCCAGTACTTC.

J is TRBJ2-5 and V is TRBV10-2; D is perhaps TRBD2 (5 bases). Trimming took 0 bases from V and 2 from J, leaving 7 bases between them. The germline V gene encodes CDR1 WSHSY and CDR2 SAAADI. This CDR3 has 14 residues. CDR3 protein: CASSESGVQETQYF. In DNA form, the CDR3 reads TGCGCCAGCAGTGAGTCGGGAGTACAAGAGACCCAGTACTTC.